This TCR beta chain was documented in a study of cytomegalovirus exposure and HLA in healthy donors. Germline V gene lookup returns CDR1 MNHEY and CDR2 SVGAGI. The V gene end was trimmed by 4 bases and the J gene end by 11 bases; junction bases not matched to a gene: 4. The CDR3 spans 11 residues. The PCR contained 60 Vbeta and 13 Jbeta primers. The method was immunoSEQ multiplex PCR; TCRdb's version includes in-frame clones alone and lacks a portion of them. The profile covers around 140,000 clones, with approximately 71% appearing a single time and 0.75% to 0.95% taken by the ten largest. This clone was counted only a few times.

The chain combines TRBV6-5 with TRBJ1-1, with 7 bases matching TRBD1. This TCR was sampled from a woman in her fifties or sixties in good health and CMV-seronegative. Sequencing was performed on PBMCs. CDR3 protein: CASSLGGDAFF. For the CDR3, the DNA is TGTGCCAGCAGTTTAGGGGGCGACGCTTTCTTT.